The table lists the clone carrying this T cell receptor (beta chain) with a few counts. Its matching antigen is unknown. The data are from a study of T cell repertoires in cytomegalovirus infection. Across the whole study: Both a matching HLA type and CMV infection were indicated by public TCR beta signatures. Study-level results: Cumulative public TCR beta family frequency identified carriers of CMV plus the relevant HLA. Dominating the ex vivo response were HLA-C-restricted CMV-specific TCR beta clonotypes.

The germline V gene has CDR1 MNHNS and CDR2 SASEGT. The J segment lost 3 bases and the V segment lost 5 bases, leaving 6 bases of the junction unmatched. The CDR3 spans 14 residues. TCRdb reanalysed the reads using MiXCR and keeps one entry per CDR3 protein. The table shows over 250,000 distinct CDR3 sequences, with around 20% occurring only once. The sample in question was cultured PBMCs, obtained from culture after CMV antigen stimulation. This rearrangement joins TRBV6-1 to TRBJ2-7; 8 bases fit TRBD2. The source is a human donor in good health (CMV status not recorded). Some clones in this sample may be carry-over from other donors' samples. CDR3 protein: CASSPFSGSYEQYF. CDR3 nucleotide sequence: TGTGCCAGCAGTCCCTTCAGCGGGAGCTACGAGCAGTACTTC.